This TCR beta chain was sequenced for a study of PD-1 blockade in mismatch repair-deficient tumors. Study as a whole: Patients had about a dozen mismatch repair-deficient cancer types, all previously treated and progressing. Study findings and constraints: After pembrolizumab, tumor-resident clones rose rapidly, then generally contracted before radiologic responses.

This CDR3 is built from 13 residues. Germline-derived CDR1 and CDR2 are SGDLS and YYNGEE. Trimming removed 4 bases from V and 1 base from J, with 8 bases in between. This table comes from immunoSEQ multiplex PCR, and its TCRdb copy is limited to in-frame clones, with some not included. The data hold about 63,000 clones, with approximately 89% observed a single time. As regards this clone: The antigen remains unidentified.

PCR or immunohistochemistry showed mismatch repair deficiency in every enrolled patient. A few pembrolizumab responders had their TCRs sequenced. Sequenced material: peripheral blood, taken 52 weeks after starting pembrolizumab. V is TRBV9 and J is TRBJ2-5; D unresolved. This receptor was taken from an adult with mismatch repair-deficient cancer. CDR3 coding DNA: TGTGCCAGCAGCCCCAGCCTCCAAGAGACCCAGTACTTC. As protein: CASSPSLQETQYF. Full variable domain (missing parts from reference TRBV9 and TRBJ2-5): DSGVTQTPKHLITATGQRVTLRCSPRSGDLSVYWYQQSLDQGLQFLIQYYNGEERAKGNILERFSAQQFPDLHSELNLSSLELGDSALYFCASSPSLQETQYFGPGTRLLVL.